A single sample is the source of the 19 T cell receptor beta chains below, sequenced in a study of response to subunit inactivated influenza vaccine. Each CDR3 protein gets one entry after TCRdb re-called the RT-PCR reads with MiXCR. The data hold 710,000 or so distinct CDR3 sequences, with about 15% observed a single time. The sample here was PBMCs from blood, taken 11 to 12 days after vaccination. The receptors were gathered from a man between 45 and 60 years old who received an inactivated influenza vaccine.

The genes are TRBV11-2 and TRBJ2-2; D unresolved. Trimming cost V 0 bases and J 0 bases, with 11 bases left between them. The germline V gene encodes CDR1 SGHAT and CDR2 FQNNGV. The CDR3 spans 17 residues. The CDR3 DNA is TGTGCCAGCAGCTTAGATCCACTAAGGGCGAACACCGGGGAGCTGTTTTTT. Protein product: CASSLDPLRANTGELFF.

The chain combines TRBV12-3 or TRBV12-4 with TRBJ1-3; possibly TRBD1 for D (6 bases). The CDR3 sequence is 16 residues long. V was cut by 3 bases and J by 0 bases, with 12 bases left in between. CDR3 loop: CASSFAGAISGNTIYF. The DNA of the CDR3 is TGTGCCAGCAGTTTTGCAGGGGCTATCTCTGGAAACACCATATATTTT.

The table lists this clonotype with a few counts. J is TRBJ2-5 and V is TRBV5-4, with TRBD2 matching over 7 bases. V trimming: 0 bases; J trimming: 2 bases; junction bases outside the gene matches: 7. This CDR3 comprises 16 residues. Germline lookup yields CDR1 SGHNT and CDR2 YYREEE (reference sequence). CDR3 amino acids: CASSLVAGARQETQYF. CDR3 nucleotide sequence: TGTGCCAGCAGCTTGGTGGCGGGAGCTCGGCAAGAGACCCAGTACTTC. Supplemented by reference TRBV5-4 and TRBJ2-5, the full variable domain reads ETGVTQSPTHLIKTRGQQVTLRCSSQSGHNTVSWYQQALGQGPQFIFQYYREEENGRGNFPPRFSGLQFPNYSSELNVNALELDDSALYLCASSLVAGARQETQYFGPGTRLLVL.

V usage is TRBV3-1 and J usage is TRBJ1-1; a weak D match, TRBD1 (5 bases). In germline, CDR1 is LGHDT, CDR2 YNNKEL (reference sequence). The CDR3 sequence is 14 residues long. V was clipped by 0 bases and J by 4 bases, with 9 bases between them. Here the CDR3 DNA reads TGTGCCAGCAGCCAAGACGGGGGTGGCACTGAAGCTTTCTTT. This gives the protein CASSQDGGGTEAFF.

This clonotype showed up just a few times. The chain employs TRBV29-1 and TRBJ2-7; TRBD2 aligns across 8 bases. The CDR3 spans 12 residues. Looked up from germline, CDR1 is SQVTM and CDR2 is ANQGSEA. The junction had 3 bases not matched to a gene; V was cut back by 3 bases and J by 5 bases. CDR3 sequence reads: CSVDGGGDEQYF. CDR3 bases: TGCAGCGTTGACGGGGGGGGCGACGAGCAGTACTTC.

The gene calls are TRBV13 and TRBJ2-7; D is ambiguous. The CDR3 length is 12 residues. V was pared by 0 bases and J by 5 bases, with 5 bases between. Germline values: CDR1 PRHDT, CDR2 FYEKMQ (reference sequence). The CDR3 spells CASSLGRDEQYF. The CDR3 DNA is TGTGCCAGCAGCTTAGGCCGCGACGAGCAGTACTTC.

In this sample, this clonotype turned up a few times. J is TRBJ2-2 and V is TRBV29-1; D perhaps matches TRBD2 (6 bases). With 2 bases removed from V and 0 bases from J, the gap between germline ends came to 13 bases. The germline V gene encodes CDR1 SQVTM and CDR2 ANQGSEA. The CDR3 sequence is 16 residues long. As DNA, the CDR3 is TGCAGCGTTGAATTAAAGAGACTAGCGAACACCGGGGAGCTGTTTTTT. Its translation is CSVELKRLANTGELFF.

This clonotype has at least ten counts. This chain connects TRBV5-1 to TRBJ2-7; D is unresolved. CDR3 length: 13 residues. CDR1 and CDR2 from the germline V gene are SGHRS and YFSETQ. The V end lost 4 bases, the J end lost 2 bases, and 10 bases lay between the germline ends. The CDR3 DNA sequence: TGCGCCAGCAGCCCCATGGCCGCCTACGAGCAGTACTTC. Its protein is CASSPMAAYEQYF.

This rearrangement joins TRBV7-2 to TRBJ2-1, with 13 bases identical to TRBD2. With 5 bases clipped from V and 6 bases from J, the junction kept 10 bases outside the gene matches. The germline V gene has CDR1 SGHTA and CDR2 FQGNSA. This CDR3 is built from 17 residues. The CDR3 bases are TGTGCCAGCAGCCTTCCCCTCGGGACTAGCGGGATCAATGAGCAGTTCTTC. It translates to CASSLPLGTSGINEQFF.

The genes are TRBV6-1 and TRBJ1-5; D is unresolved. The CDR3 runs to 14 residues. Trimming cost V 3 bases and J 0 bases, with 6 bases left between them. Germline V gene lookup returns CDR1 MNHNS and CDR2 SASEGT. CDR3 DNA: TGTGCCAGCAGTGATCGACATAGCAATCAGCCCCAGCATTTT. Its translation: CASSDRHSNQPQHF.

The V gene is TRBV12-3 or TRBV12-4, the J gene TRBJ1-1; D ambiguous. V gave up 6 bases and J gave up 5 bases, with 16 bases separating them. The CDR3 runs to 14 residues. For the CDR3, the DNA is TGTGCCAGCAGCTCCGTCAGGAGAGGTACTGAAGCTTTCTTT. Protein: CASSSVRRGTEAFF.

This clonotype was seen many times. CDR3 sequence (DNA): TGCAGCGTTGAGACTGGGGGCTTTGAAGCTTTCTTT. Amino acid sequence: CSVETGGFEAFF. This chain links TRBV29-1 with TRBJ1-1, with D tentatively TRBD1 (6 bases). The CDR3 contains 12 residues. Germline V gives CDR1 SQVTM, CDR2 ANQGSEA. Trimming shortened V by 3 bases and J by 7 bases, and 12 bases separated the two germline ends.

CDR3 coding DNA: TGTGCCAGCTCACCACGTCTTGTATCTTTTCAAGGACAGGGACTTTCTGGCTACACCTTC. It is translated as CASSPRLVSFQGQGLSGYTF. The J gene is TRBJ1-2, the V gene TRBV18, with 8 bases aligning to TRBD1. Losses at the gene ends were 1 base for V and 7 bases for J; bases not matched to a gene: 23. Germline loops: CDR1 KGHSH, CDR2 LQKENI. This CDR3 contains 20 residues.

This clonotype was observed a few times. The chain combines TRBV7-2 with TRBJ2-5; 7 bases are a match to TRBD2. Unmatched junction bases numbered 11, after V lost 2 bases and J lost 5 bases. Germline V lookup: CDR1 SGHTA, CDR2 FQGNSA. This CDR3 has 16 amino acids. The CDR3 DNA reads TGTGCCAGCAGCTTATTGCGCGGGAGCCTGCGGGAGACCCAGTACTTC. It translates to CASSLLRGSLRETQYF.

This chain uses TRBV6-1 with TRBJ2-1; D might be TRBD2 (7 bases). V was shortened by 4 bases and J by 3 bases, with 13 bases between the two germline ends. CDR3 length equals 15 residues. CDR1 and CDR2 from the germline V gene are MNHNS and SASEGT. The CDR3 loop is CASSGGGGLYNEQFF. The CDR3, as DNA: TGTGCCAGCAGTGGAGGGGGGGGACTCTACAATGAGCAGTTCTTC.

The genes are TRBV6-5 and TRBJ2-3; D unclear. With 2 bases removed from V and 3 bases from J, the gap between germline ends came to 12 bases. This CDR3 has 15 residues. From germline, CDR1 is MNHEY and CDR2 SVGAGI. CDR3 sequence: CASSYMTFGTDTQYF. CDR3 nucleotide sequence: TGTGCCAGCAGTTACATGACCTTCGGGACAGATACGCAGTATTTT.

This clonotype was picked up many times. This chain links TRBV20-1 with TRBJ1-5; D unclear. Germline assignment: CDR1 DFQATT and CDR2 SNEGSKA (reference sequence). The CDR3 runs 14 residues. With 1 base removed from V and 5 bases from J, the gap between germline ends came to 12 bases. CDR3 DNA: TGCAGTGCTAGAGGTTTGAGGGAGGATCAGCCCCAGCATTTT. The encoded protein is CSARGLREDQPQHF.

CDR3 coding DNA: TGTGCCAGCAGCGTAGCTGGGACAGGGGGCAAGAACGAGCAGTACTTC. It is translated as CASSVAGTGGKNEQYF. The chain is built from TRBV9 and TRBJ2-7; 12 bases align to TRBD1. Germline values: CDR1 SGDLS, CDR2 YYNGEE. Trimming removed 0 bases from V and 5 bases from J; junction bases left unmatched: 6. The CDR3 runs 16 residues.

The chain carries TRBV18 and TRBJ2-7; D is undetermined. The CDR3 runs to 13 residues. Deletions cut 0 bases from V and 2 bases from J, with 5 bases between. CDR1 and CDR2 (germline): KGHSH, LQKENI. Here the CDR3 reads CASSPPATYEQYF. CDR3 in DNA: TGTGCCAGCTCACCACCGGCCACCTACGAGCAGTACTTC.